This entry lists 17 T cell receptor beta chains sequenced from one sample in a study of CD8+CD57+ T cells in acquired aplastic anemia. CDR3 and TCR beta VDJ profiling relied on a genomic DNA template. TCRdb fed the reads into MiXCR, producing one record per CDR3 protein. The table has under 150,000 distinct CDR3 sequences, 41% seen once. The sequenced material came from sorted CD4+, CD8+, or CD8+CD57+ T cells (not recorded which) from PBMCs. Every receptor here comes from a human donor in good health, serving as a control.

Comment on this clonotype: With a much larger clone just one base away, this may be a read error. The chain has TRBV20-1 and TRBJ2-1; possible D gene TRBD2, 7 bases. The germline gives CDR1 DFQATT, CDR2 SNEGSKA (reference sequence). This CDR3 spans 15 amino acids. The V end lost 5 bases, the J end lost 3 bases, and 17 bases lay between the germline ends. In DNA form, the CDR3 reads TGCAGTGCTGGAGGAAGGGGGACTAACTACAATGAGCAGTTCTTC. Amino acid sequence: CSAGGRGTNYNEQFF.

This clonotype has ten or more counts. The J gene is TRBJ2-7, the V gene TRBV20-1; D could derive from TRBD1 or TRBD2 (5 bases each). V was shortened by 2 bases and J by 4 bases, with 18 bases between the two germline ends. Germline CDR1 reads DFQATT; CDR2 reads SNEGSKA (reference sequence). The CDR3 has 15 amino acids. Here the CDR3 DNA reads TGCAGTGCTAGAAGGTTGGAGGCAGGGAAATACGAGCAGTACTTC. As protein: CSARRLEAGKYEQYF.

This chain connects TRBV29-1 to TRBJ2-7, with TRBD1 identical over 12 bases. The CDR3 totals 12 residues. Germline V CDR1 and CDR2: SQVTM, ANQGSEA. After removal of 7 bases from V and 6 bases from J, the junction contained 4 bases not matched to a gene. The CDR3 sequence: CSAGQGAGEQYF. CDR3 coding DNA: TGCAGCGCGGGACAGGGGGCAGGCGAGCAGTACTTC.

This clonotype was observed a few times. A clone one base away is much larger, so this may be a read error. CDR3: CASSVSPEFHGYTF. The CDR3 region has the DNA TGTGCCAGCAGCGTCTCACCCGAATTCCATGGCTACACCTTC. The rearrangement joins TRBV9 to TRBJ1-2; D unresolved. CDR3 length equals 14 residues. CDR1 is SGDLS, CDR2 YYNGEE, per germline. Trimming took 2 bases from V and 6 from J, leaving 14 bases between them.

Concerning this clonotype itself: A single base separates this from a much larger clone, so it may be a read error. V is TRBV7-3 and J is TRBJ1-1; D call uncertain. The CDR3 has 12 amino acids. CDR1 and CDR2 (germline): SGHTA, FQGTGA. V was clipped by 5 bases and J by 1 base, with 5 bases between them. CDR3 sequence (DNA): TGTGCCAGCAGCCACAGGAACACTGAAGCTTTCTTT. Translation: CASSHRNTEAFF.

This clonotype was detected only a few times. The chain recombines TRBV7-9 with TRBJ2-5; D might be TRBD2 (6 bases). V shed 3 bases and J shed 5 bases, with 10 bases lying between them. This CDR3 is built from 13 residues. Germline V gene data show CDR1 as SEHNR and CDR2 as FQNEAQ (reference sequence). Here the CDR3 reads CASSLGSGETQYF. CDR3 nucleotides: TGTGCCAGCAGCTTGGGAAGCGGGGAGACCCAGTACTTC. Combining the CDR3 with reference TRBV7-9 and TRBJ2-5 gives the whole variable domain DTGVSQNPRHKITKRGQNVTFRCDPISEHNRLYWYRQTLGQGPEFLTYFQNEAQLEKSRLLSDRFSAERPKGSFSTLEIQRTEQGDSAMYLCASSLGSGETQYFGPGTRLLVL.

This clonotype has a count of ten or more. The rearrangement joins TRBV12-3 or TRBV12-4 to TRBJ1-2, with a weak D call TRBD1 (6 bases). There are 15 residues in the CDR3. V dropped 7 bases and J dropped 8 bases, with 23 bases sitting between them. CDR3 residues: CASNPNRGQPGGYTF. As DNA, the CDR3 is TGTGCCAGCAACCCGAACCGTGGACAGCCCGGCGGCTACACCTTC.

Comments on this clonotype: This may come from a read error, since a much larger clone is one base off. J is TRBJ2-3 and V is TRBV25-1, with 7 bases identical to TRBD2. This CDR3 comprises 16 residues. The germline V gene encodes CDR1 MGHDK and CDR2 SYGVNS. V shed 6 bases and J 1 base; nucleotides not matched to a gene: 10. The CDR3 reads CASSQGRGVGTDTQYF. The CDR3 region has the DNA TGTGCCAGCAGCCAAGGACGGGGGGTAGGCACAGATACGCAGTATTTT.

Many counts were recorded for this clonotype. The chain employs TRBV5-5 and TRBJ1-2; tentatively, D is TRBD1 (5 bases). CDR1 is SGHKS and CDR2 is YYEKEE in the germline V gene (reference sequence). The CDR3 spans 15 residues. The ends were cut back, 2 bases at V and 3 bases at J, with 14 bases in the middle. The CDR3 DNA reads TGTGCCAGCAGCTTAAGGCTGACAGCTCACTATGGCTACACCTTC. Amino acid sequence: CASSLRLTAHYGYTF.

The genes are TRBV24-1 and TRBJ1-4; D may be TRBD1 (6 bases). The CDR3 sequence is 16 residues long. Germline V lookup: CDR1 KGHDR, CDR2 SFDVKD. Trimming removed 3 bases from V and 2 bases from J, with 12 bases in between. CDR3 sequence reads: CATSDPRGDTNEKLFF. The CDR3, as DNA: TGTGCCACCAGTGATCCCAGGGGCGACACTAATGAAAAACTGTTTTTT.

This clonotype was detected only a few times. CDR3 nucleotides: TGTGCCAGCAGCTTGGTTTCTTTAAATGAGCAGTTCTTC. Protein sequence: CASSLVSLNEQFF. This chain uses TRBV11-3 with TRBJ2-1; no definite D call. The CDR3 contains 13 residues. V shed 3 bases and J shed 7 bases, with 10 bases lying between them. Germline loops: CDR1 SGHNT, CDR2 YENEEA.

The chain joins TRBV10-3 to TRBJ2-3, with TRBD2 identical over 10 bases. The CDR3 runs 14 residues. Germline lookup yields CDR1 ENHRY and CDR2 SYGVKD. The junction had 3 bases not matched to a gene; V was cut back by 6 bases and J by 3 bases. The CDR3: CAIRGTSDTDTQYF. The DNA of the CDR3 is TGTGCCATCAGGGGGACTAGCGATACAGATACGCAGTATTTT.

The sample holds many counts of this clonotype. This rearrangement joins TRBV6-1 to TRBJ1-6, with 9 bases matching TRBD1. Trimming at V came to 6 bases and at J to 9 bases, leaving 6 bases not matched to a gene. Germline CDR1 is MNHNS and CDR2 is SASEGT. This CDR3 spans 14 amino acids. The CDR3 nucleotides read TGTGCCAGCAGGCAACAGGGGGCGGGTTCACCCCTCCACTTT. This codes for CASRQQGAGSPLHF.

The sample holds a few counts of this clonotype. The chain combines TRBV24-1 with TRBJ1-5; D is unresolved. Germline CDR1 KGHDR, CDR2 SFDVKD. The CDR3 extends over 13 amino acids. V lost 4 bases and J lost 7, with 10 bases in between. The CDR3: CATSDPGGQPQHF. The DNA of the CDR3 is TGTGCCACCAGTGACCCGGGTGGGCAGCCCCAGCATTTT.

This clonotype was recorded a few times. This chain connects TRBV11-2 to TRBJ1-1, with D unclear. The CDR3 consists of 16 residues. Trimming took off 2 bases at V and 0 bases at J, with 13 bases between the two ends. CDR1 is SGHAT and CDR2 is FQNNGV in the germline V gene. The CDR3 here is CASSLRVRAMNTEAFF. CDR3 nucleotide sequence: TGTGCCAGCAGCTTAAGGGTAAGGGCCATGAACACTGAAGCTTTCTTT.

This clonotype was recorded at least ten times. The chain combines TRBV20-1 with TRBJ2-1, with D tentatively TRBD1 (5 bases). Germline V gene lookup returns CDR1 DFQATT and CDR2 SNEGSKA (reference sequence). This CDR3 spans 14 amino acids. Trimming pared 3 bases from V and 5 bases from J, leaving 14 bases between. This CDR3 is CSASGQGWDNEQFF. CDR3 DNA sequence: TGCAGTGCTAGTGGTCAGGGATGGGACAATGAGCAGTTCTTC.

This clonotype was counted a single time. This chain uses TRBV14 with TRBJ1-2, with 7 positions matching TRBD1. J gave up 7 bases and V 1 base, and 6 bases lay outside the gene matches. Germline V gives CDR1 SGHDN, CDR2 FVKESK. There are 14 residues in the CDR3. This CDR3 reads CASSQGQGHSGYTF. The CDR3, as DNA: TGTGCCAGCAGCCAAGGACAGGGACACAGTGGCTACACCTTC.